This TCR beta chain stems from a study of blood T cells in healthy people across ages. The overall study: Template switching picked up about one barcoded beta molecule for each two T cells.

CDR3 length equals 20 residues. Germline loops: CDR1 SNHLY, CDR2 FYNNEI. The V and J ends lost 2 bases and 2 bases respectively, with 27 bases between them. Sample-barcoded 5' priming and a J-beta primer mix drove a second PCR of about 6 to 11 cycles. One entry per CDR3 protein, called by TCRdb with MiXCR from the 5' RACE reads. The sample lists around 1,000,000 distinct CDR3 sequences; about 25% were seen once. A further study also used this sample, focusing on T cells of mothers and their children. That work adds: During the second PCR, the M1S primer introduced sample barcodes along with 2-4 random nucleotides.

This chain links TRBV2 with TRBJ1-2; D perhaps matches TRBD1 (5 bases). This sequence originates from a girl aged 2 to 10 in good health. Sequenced sample: blood. The CDR3 DNA reads as TGTGCCAGCAGTGAATTCGGTTTCTTTGGGGGAGGGAAGTCGAACTATGGCTACACCTTC. The encoded protein is CASSEFGFFGGGKSNYGYTF.